Listed below are T cell receptor beta chains from one sample, sequenced in a study of T cell responses to AZD1222 COVID-19 vaccine. Sequencing was performed with immunoSEQ multiplex PCR; in TCRdb, only in-frame clones are kept and a portion is missing. The sample carries about 100,000 clones, around nine tenths recorded once. Sequences were derived from peripheral blood, sampled on day 0 of AZD1222 vaccination. These TCRs come from an adult in good health. Each CDR3 is given with its conserved first and last residue.

length	V	CDR3
14	TRBV5-1	CASKSAGGPYEQYF
15	TRBV5-1	CASSLGLVENEKLFF
14	TRBV19	CASRPTAELREQFF
13	TRBV18	CASSPVVTYEQYF
13	TRBV7-8	CASSLGRNYGYTF
16	TRBV12-5	CASGSQGSGGNQPQHF
13	TRBV12-3/TRBV12-4	CASRETGGNIQYF
16	TRBV5-1	CASSLEVAGGTDTQYF
12	TRBV19	CASSIGGAPAFF
14	TRBV24-1	CATKAARSYYEQYF
11	TRBV6-5	CASWYNTEAFF
12	TRBV5-6	CASSRFTDTQYF
15	TRBV9	CASSPRLGLTGELFF
12	TRBV6-2/TRBV6-3	CASSYFRRPVGF
14	TRBV2	CASSVLDGDWGYTF
14	TRBV6-5	CASSRSGIFYEQYF
13	TRBV12-3/TRBV12-4	CASSLSGGKPQHF
13	TRBV5-6	CASSLGSTDTQYF
13	TRBV7-9	CASSPSGRTEAFF
12	TRBV27	CASRGLAGEQFF
19	TRBV4-1	CASSQGGPGLADSYNEQFF
15	TRBV7-8	CASSLALGSVYGYTF
17	TRBV28	CASSLYLRGPQGTEAFF
15	TRBV9	CASSVSGRASETQYF
13	TRBV7-8	CASREQGAREQYF
14	TRBV18	CASSPGSRPYEQYF
16	TRBV29-1	CSVEAVQYSGANVLTF
14	TRBV11-3	CASSLGTGAYGYTF
15	TRBV6-5	CASSPSGWSSYEQYF
17	TRBV4-3	CASSQDLKGGGRSALHF
13	TRBV27	CASRRQGADEQFF
15	TRBV5-1	CASSPLTGTNEKLFF
13	TRBV9	CASSVMATDTQYF
15	TRBV27	CAESKGPGSTDTQYF
12	TRBV7-9	CASRPRTGELFF
14	TRBV5-1	CASLGSGFTGELFF
18	TRBV7-6	CASSLTGQRISGANVLTF
15	TRBV10-1	CASSESGRGGTEAFF
15	TRBV7-2	CASSLVGESYNEQFF
14	TRBV18	CASSPPGQANTIYF
15	TRBV11-2	CASSPVGGSRETQYF
13	TRBV7-2	CASSLQLNTEAFF
17	TRBV30	CASLSGVGGPNTGELFF
16	TRBV7-6	CASSPSQDQLRDTQYF
15	TRBV19	CASSTAETVNQPQHF
15	TRBV7-9	CASSPQVHSGNTIYF
15	TRBV5-1	CASSLAGRLNQPQHF
15	TRBV5-5	CASSGEQAPNTEAFF
13	TRBV14	CASGWRTSGELFF
13	TRBV11-3	CASSPRDDPGYTF
16	TRBV6-1	CASSEAGFLMNTEAFF
17	TRBV18	CASSALYGGHEGNEQFF
13	TRBV14	CASSASATGELFF
11	TRBV20-1	CSASTSYEQYF
14	TRBV18	CASSLRAGANVLTF
14	TRBV6-2/TRBV6-3	CASSLTSGAGELFF
15	TRBV7-9	CASSLGGSSNQPQHF